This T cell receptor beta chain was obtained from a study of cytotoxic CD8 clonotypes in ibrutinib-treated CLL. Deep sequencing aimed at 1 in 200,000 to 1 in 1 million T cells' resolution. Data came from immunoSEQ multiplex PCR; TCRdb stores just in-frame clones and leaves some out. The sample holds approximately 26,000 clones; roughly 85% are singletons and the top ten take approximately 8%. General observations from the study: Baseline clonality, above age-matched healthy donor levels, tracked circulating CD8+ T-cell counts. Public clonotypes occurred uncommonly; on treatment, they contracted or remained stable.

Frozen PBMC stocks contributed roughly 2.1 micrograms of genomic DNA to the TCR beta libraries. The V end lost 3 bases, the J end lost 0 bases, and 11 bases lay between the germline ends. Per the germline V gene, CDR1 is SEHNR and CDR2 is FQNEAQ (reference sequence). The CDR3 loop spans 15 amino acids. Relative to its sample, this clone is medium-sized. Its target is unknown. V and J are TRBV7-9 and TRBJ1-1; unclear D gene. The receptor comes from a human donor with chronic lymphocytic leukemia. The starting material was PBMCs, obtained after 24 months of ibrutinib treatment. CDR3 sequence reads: CASSLVAGLNTEAFF. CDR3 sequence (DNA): TGTGCCAGCAGCTTGGTGGCAGGACTGAACACTGAAGCTTTCTTT.